Presented here are 13 T cell receptor beta chains from one specimen sequenced in a study of early T cells in non-severe SARS-CoV-2 infection. TCRdb redid the calling of the 5' RACE reads with MiXCR, one entry per CDR3 protein. The profile covers more than 65,000 distinct CDR3 sequences, with less than 15% appearing a single time and 4% to 6% taken by the ten largest. Input material: whole blood. These receptors were taken from an adult who was a healthcare worker with PCR-confirmed SARS-CoV-2 infection or an uninfected control (not recorded which).

The chain joins TRBV2 to TRBJ2-2; TRBD1 agrees at 9 bases. The trim removed 4 bases at V and 7 bases at J, leaving 7 bases unmatched. Germline V gene lookup returns CDR1 SNHLY and CDR2 FYNNEI. The CDR3 consists of 15 residues. The CDR3 is CASSAGDRAYGELFF. The CDR3 region has the DNA TGTGCCAGCAGTGCGGGGGACAGGGCCTACGGGGAGCTGTTTTTT.

V is TRBV5-1 and J is TRBJ2-7; TRBD1 aligns across 7 bases. The ends lost 5 bases at V and 2 bases at J; junction bases unmatched: 7. This CDR3 is built from 14 residues. CDR1 and CDR2 (germline): SGHRS, YFSETQ. CDR3 bases: TGCGCCAGCAGGGGTGTAGGGGGCACCTACGAGCAGTACTTC. It translates to CASRGVGGTYEQYF.

The chain carries TRBV5-1 and TRBJ1-1; no reliable D call. V was cut by 3 bases and J by 6 bases, with 12 bases left in between. CDR3 length: 13 amino acids. Germline loops: CDR1 SGHRS, CDR2 YFSETQ. CDR3 sequence: CASSSSADAEAFF. The CDR3 nucleotides are TGCGCCAGCAGCTCTAGCGCGGACGCTGAAGCTTTCTTT. Complete variable domain (other parts from reference TRBV5-1 and TRBJ1-1): KAGVTQTPRYLIKTRGQQVTLSCSPISGHRSVSWYQQTPGQGLQFLFEYFSETQRNKGNFPGRFSGRQFSNSRSEMNVSTLELGDSALYLCASSSSADAEAFFGQGTRLTVV.

This clonotype appeared many times. The chain carries TRBV11-1 and TRBJ2-7, with 9 positions matching TRBD1. This CDR3 spans 13 amino acids. Germline assignment: CDR1 SGHAT and CDR2 FQDESV (reference sequence). Trimming cost V 8 bases and J 1 base; bases outside gene matches: 3. CDR3 sequence: CASGTGSSYEQYF. The CDR3, as DNA: TGTGCCAGCGGGACAGGGTCTTCCTACGAGCAGTACTTC.

The V and J genes are TRBV7-6 and TRBJ2-7; 8 nucleotides match TRBD1. The V and J ends lost 5 bases and 9 bases, in that order; junction bases with no gene match: 9. Germline values: CDR1 SGHVS, CDR2 FNYEAQ. CDR3 length equals 13 residues. CDR3 region: CASSVGGQARQYF. CDR3 in DNA: TGTGCCAGCAGCGTGGGGGGACAGGCCCGGCAGTACTTC. Full variable domain (remainder filled in from reference TRBV7-6 and TRBJ2-7): GAGVSQSPRYKVTKRGQDVALRCDPISGHVSLYWYRQALGQGPEFLTYFNYEAQQDKSGLPNDRFSAERPEGSISTLTIQRTEQRDSAMYRCASSVGGQARQYFGPGTRLTVT.

This clonotype was observed a handful of times. The chain recombines TRBV29-1 with TRBJ1-1; a weak D match, TRBD1 (6 bases). This CDR3 is 13 amino acids long. Trimming cost V 4 bases and J 4 bases, with 13 bases left between them. CDR1 and CDR2 (germline): SQVTM, ANQGSEA. The CDR3 DNA reads as TGCAGCGTTGGCTTGGGGGCGTCCACTGAAGCTTTCTTT. Protein sequence: CSVGLGASTEAFF.

This clonotype was seen repeatedly, ten times or more. The rearrangement links TRBV18 to TRBJ1-3, with a weak D call TRBD1 (6 bases). Trimming shortened V by 7 bases and J by 2 bases, and 12 bases separated the two germline ends. The CDR3 contains 14 residues. The V gene's germline CDR1 is KGHSH and CDR2 LQKENI. This CDR3 reads CASFQGLPGNTIYF. The CDR3 DNA is TGTGCCAGCTTTCAGGGGTTGCCTGGAAACACCATATATTTT.

This clonotype was detected ten times or more. The chain has TRBV7-3 and TRBJ2-3; D assignment may be TRBD1 or TRBD2 (5 bases each). Germline V gives CDR1 SGHTA, CDR2 FQGTGA. Trimming left V 10 bases short and J 4 bases short, with 18 bases between. This CDR3 spans 14 amino acids. The CDR3 sequence: CATASGATSDTQYF. CDR3 coding DNA: TGTGCCACAGCCTCCGGGGCTACCTCAGATACGCAGTATTTT.

The rearrangement links TRBV7-2 to TRBJ2-5, with a possible D match to TRBD2 (6 bases). Trimming pared 3 bases from V and 2 bases from J, leaving 13 bases between. Germline-derived CDR1 and CDR2 are SGHTA and FQGNSA. CDR3 length equals 15 residues. The CDR3 loop is CASSFGGGVQETQYF. In DNA, the CDR3 is TGTGCCAGCAGCTTCGGTGGAGGGGTTCAAGAGACCCAGTACTTC.

This clonotype has a count of ten or more. CDR3 residues: CASSIAGLPGDEQYF. The CDR3 nucleotides are TGTGCCAGCTCTATAGCGGGCCTACCCGGGGACGAGCAGTACTTC. This chain joins TRBV18 and TRBJ2-7, with TRBD2 identical over 7 bases. CDR3 size: 15 residues. Germline CDR1 is KGHSH and CDR2 is LQKENI. With V trimmed by 6 bases and J by 5 bases, 13 bases remained unmatched.

The chain couples TRBV11-2 to TRBJ2-3, with 7 bases matching TRBD1. CDR1 and CDR2 from the germline V gene are SGHAT and FQNNGV. Trimming cost V 5 bases and J 2 bases; bases outside gene matches: 7. The CDR3 contains 15 residues. CDR3 residues: CASSHRDRDTDTQYF. The CDR3 nucleotides read TGTGCCAGCAGCCATCGGGACAGAGACACAGATACGCAGTATTTT.

This clonotype was counted only a few times. The chain couples TRBV5-4 to TRBJ2-2, with D perhaps TRBD2 (5 bases). V lost 4 bases and J 7 bases, leaving 14 bases between the germline ends. This CDR3 has 14 amino acids. The germline V gene encodes CDR1 SGHNT and CDR2 YYREEE (reference sequence). The CDR3 is CASSPAGVGGELFF. The CDR3 nucleotides are TGTGCCAGCAGCCCGGCCGGGGTTGGCGGGGAGCTGTTTTTT.

This clonotype was recorded at least ten times. The V call is TRBV21-1, the J call TRBJ2-2; TRBD2 is the table's D call and was not checked against the DNA. TRBV21-1 is termed a pseudogene. There are 16 residues in the CDR3. The CDR3 region has the DNA TGTGCCAGCAGCAAAGTGGGGCGGGAGTGCACCGGGGAGCTGTTTTTT. Translating it yields CASSKVGRECTGELFF.